These 2 T cell receptor beta chains originate from one sample sequenced in a study of blood T cell repertoires in COVID-19 (dated by TCRdb to between 2020 and 2021). The method was the immunoSEQ multiplex PCR assay. Here the immuneACCESS table is served through TCRdb, limited to in-frame sequences with V and J called. Missing clones are a known gap in these copies; in checked studies unresolved V genes cover under half, and the rest lacks a known reason. The sample table contains approximately 210,000 clones; only one count was recorded for around 81% of them. About 0.95% of the sample comes from the top ten. Source material: peripheral blood. The origin of the receptors is a man aged 55 to 70 with COVID-19, enrolled during active disease.

A remark on this clone: Germline is not matched at one junction end, which may reflect a read error. The chain carries TRBV27 and TRBJ1-2, with 9 bases identical to TRBD1. The germline CDR1 and CDR2 sequences are MNHEY and SMNVEV (reference sequence). This CDR3 contains 12 residues. The CDR3 DNA follows: TGTGCCAGCAGTTTGACAGGGGGGAGTCCTCTTTTC. Its translation: CASSLTGGSPLF.

This rearrangement joins TRBV5-4 to TRBJ2-1; 14 positions match TRBD2. Germline V gene lookup returns CDR1 SGHNT and CDR2 YYREEE (reference sequence). This CDR3 region has 19 residues. V was clipped by 4 bases and J by 0 bases; unmatched bases: 9. The CDR3 nucleotides are TGTGCCAGCAGCCCTCGACGGACTAGCGGGAGGCACTCCTACAATGAGCAGTTCTTC. It specifies CASSPRRTSGRHSYNEQFF.